This TCR beta chain came from a study of liver allograft versus peripheral blood T cells. Overall study context: Intrahepatic T cell receptor repertoires from transplanted livers were compared against repertoires in recipients' peripheral blood.

TCRdb used MiXCR to reprocess the reads, holding one entry per CDR3 protein. The data show some 8,000 distinct CDR3 sequences, with about 15% seen just once and about 1.4% held by the top ten. Judged by abundance, this clonotype is medium-sized. The receptor comes from a human patient who had a liver transplant. A subset of T cells may come from the graft donor.

The CDR3 loop reads CASSSRTGVNTIYF. The CDR3 bases are TGTGCCAGCAGTTCCAGGACAGGCGTGAACACCATATATTTT. The rearrangement joins TRBV6-6 to TRBJ1-3; 7 bases match TRBD1. The trim removed 4 bases at V and 7 bases at J, leaving 7 bases unmatched. The germline CDR1 and CDR2 sequences are MNHNY and SVGAGI (reference sequence). The CDR3 has 14 amino acids.